This TCR beta chain was found in a study of cytomegalovirus exposure and HLA in healthy donors. Background on the study: Inside one of the first data releases sat about 85 million unique TCRs taken from HLA-typed donors. General study findings and limits: Most of the TCR beta V segments (in an earlier analysis) were productive either about 87% or about 30% of the time.

This clone was seen more than once but under ten times. Antigen unknown. Donors had nominal health at sampling but likely had unrecorded immune exposures. Germline CDR1 LNHDA, CDR2 SQIVND (reference sequence). The CDR3 length is 16 residues. The V gene end was trimmed by 2 bases and the J gene end by 6 bases; junction bases not matched to a gene: 8. The PCR used 60 Vbeta and 13 Jbeta primers. The data were produced by immunoSEQ multiplex PCR, yet TCRdb's version contains in-frame clones alone and is incomplete. Of around 140,000 clones detected, around two thirds appear once; the ten largest clones hold about 2.2%.

This clonotype was sampled from a woman in her sixties or seventies in good health and CMV-seropositive. Sequences were obtained from PBMCs. This sequence joins TRBV19 and TRBJ2-1; 9 positions match TRBD2. The CDR3, as DNA: TGTGCCAGTAGTATAAGGGTTACTAGCGGGTCCAATGAGCAGTTCTTC. This codes for CASSIRVTSGSNEQFF.